The TCR beta chain described here comes from a study of blood T cell repertoires in COVID-19. Data came from immunoSEQ multiplex PCR; TCRdb stores just in-frame clones and leaves some out. The table lists about 210,000 clones, approximately 80% of them singletons. V lost 5 bases and J lost 0, with 11 bases in between. Looked up from germline, CDR1 is WNHNN and CDR2 is SYGVQD (reference sequence). This CDR3 contains 14 residues. The receptor was derived from a man aged 60 to 75 with COVID-19, enrolled during active disease. The genes are TRBV10-1 and TRBJ2-7; a weak D match, TRBD1 (6 bases). Sample: peripheral blood. The CDR3 region has the DNA TGCGCCAGCAGTAAAGGGACAAGCTCCTACGAGCAGTACTTC. Amino acid sequence: CASSKGTSSYEQYF.